This passage covers 12 T cell receptor beta chains from one sample sequenced in a study of T cell responses to AZD1222 COVID-19 vaccine. The table came from immunoSEQ multiplex PCR; TCRdb's copy has only in-frame clones and leaves some out. The sample holds tens of thousands of clones, more than 70% seen once. Source: peripheral blood, taken 28 days after the second AZD1222 dose. The source of these receptors is an adult who received the AZD1222 COVID-19 vaccine.

This chain joins TRBV7-9 and TRBJ2-7; TRBD1 matches 8 bases. The J segment lost 2 bases and the V segment lost 0 bases, leaving 6 bases of the junction unmatched. CDR3 length equals 16 residues. Germline CDR1 reads SEHNR; CDR2 reads FQNEAQ (reference sequence). CDR3 amino acids: CASSLAQGQETYEQYF. The CDR3 DNA follows: TGTGCCAGCAGCTTAGCGCAGGGACAGGAGACCTACGAGCAGTACTTC. The full variable domain, with the rest looked up from reference TRBV7-9 and TRBJ2-7, is DTGVSQNPRHKITKRGQNVTFRCDPISEHNRLYWYRQTLGQGPEFLTYFQNEAQLEKSRLLSDRFSAERPKGSFSTLEIQRTEQGDSAMYLCASSLAQGQETYEQYFGPGTRLTVT.

This clone was detected once. DNA of the CDR3: TGTGCCTGGACAATCGGCAGCTTCACAGATACGCAGTATTTT. Translated: CAWTIGSFTDTQYF. The chain uses TRBV30 and TRBJ2-3; D gene uncertain. In germline, CDR1 is GTSNPN, CDR2 SVGIG (reference sequence). V lost 4 bases and J lost 2, with 13 bases in between. This CDR3 region has 14 residues.

The chain has TRBV27 and TRBJ2-5, with 7 nucleotides matching TRBD2. The length of the CDR3 is 13 residues. The ends lost 4 bases at V and 2 bases at J; junction bases unmatched: 1. Germline V gene lookup returns CDR1 MNHEY and CDR2 SMNVEV (reference sequence). CDR3 nucleotide sequence: TGTGCCAGCAGTTCAGCGGGGCAAGAGACCCAGTACTTC. Its translation is CASSSAGQETQYF.

The chain joins TRBV19 to TRBJ2-3; D remains ambiguous. Trimming shortened V by 2 bases and J by 2 bases, and 11 bases separated the two germline ends. This CDR3 has 15 residues. CDR1 is LNHDA, CDR2 SQIVND, per germline (reference sequence). This chain's CDR3 is CASSIMSTNTDTQYF. CDR3 in DNA: TGTGCCAGTAGTATAATGTCTACCAACACAGATACGCAGTATTTT.

The chain has TRBV7-3 and TRBJ1-2; D unclear. Trimming took off 2 bases at V and 4 bases at J, with 11 bases between the two ends. From germline, CDR1 is SGHTA and CDR2 FQGTGA. The CDR3 consists of 14 residues. The CDR3 protein is CASSLGRTPYGYTF. In nucleotides, the CDR3 is TGTGCCAGCAGCTTAGGACGGACCCCCTATGGCTACACCTTC.

CDR3 loop: CASSPRTGSRYNSPLHF. The CDR3 DNA sequence: TGTGCCAGCAGCCCAAGGACAGGTTCACGATATAATTCACCCCTCCACTTT. The rearrangement uses TRBV21-1 and TRBJ1-6; the table's D gene call, TRBD1, was not cross checked with the DNA. TRBV21-1 is a pseudogene locus. This CDR3 contains 17 residues.

The chain uses TRBV5-4 and TRBJ1-4; 8 bases line up with TRBD1. There are 15 residues in the CDR3. Trimming at V came to 4 bases and at J to 5 bases, leaving 7 bases not matched to a gene. Germline V gene sequence: CDR1 SGHNT, CDR2 YYREEE (reference sequence). Written as DNA, the CDR3 is TGTGCCAGCAGCCAGGGGGCAGGGGAGAATGAAAAACTGTTTTTT. Protein product: CASSQGAGENEKLFF.

This chain joins TRBV7-2 and TRBJ2-2; a possible D gene is TRBD1 (5 bases). V was shortened by 4 bases and J by 4 bases, with 22 bases between the two germline ends. The CDR3 is 18 amino acids. Germline loops: CDR1 SGHTA, CDR2 FQGNSA. The CDR3 region is CASSYGLRQGFGTGELFF. For the CDR3, the DNA is TGTGCCAGCAGCTATGGCCTCAGGCAGGGCTTTGGCACCGGGGAGCTGTTTTTT.

J is TRBJ2-5 and V is TRBV27, with D possibly being TRBD2 (6 bases). Germline V lookup: CDR1 MNHEY, CDR2 SMNVEV (reference sequence). CDR3 length: 15 amino acids. The V end was cut by 4 bases, the J end by 5 bases, with 17 bases between. The CDR3 here is CASSSPRDREETQYF. The DNA for the CDR3 is TGTGCCAGCAGTTCTCCGCGGGATCGGGAGGAGACCCAGTACTTC.

This chain connects TRBV7-9 to TRBJ2-7; TRBD1 matches at 8 bases. Unmatched junction bases numbered 8, after V lost 5 bases and J lost 5 bases. CDR1 SEHNR and CDR2 FQNEAQ come from the germline V gene (reference sequence). There are 14 residues in the CDR3. The CDR3: CASSKQGALDEQYF. DNA for the CDR3: TGTGCCAGCAGCAAGCAGGGGGCTCTGGACGAGCAGTACTTC.

The chain couples TRBV5-1 to TRBJ2-3; no clear D. V lost 1 base to trimming and J lost 5 bases, with 8 bases between them. This CDR3 is 13 amino acids long. Germline V gives CDR1 SGHRS, CDR2 YFSETQ. CDR3 coding DNA: TGCGCCAGCAGCTTGCGCTTGGGAGATACGCAGTATTTT. Protein sequence: CASSLRLGDTQYF.

The chain couples TRBV7-9 to TRBJ1-2; D gene unclear. This CDR3 has 14 residues. Germline CDR1 SEHNR, CDR2 FQNEAQ (reference sequence). With 1 base removed from V and 0 bases from J, the gap between germline ends came to 6 bases. The CDR3 region is CASSLGNTNYGYTF. For the CDR3, the DNA is TGTGCCAGCAGCTTAGGGAACACTAACTATGGCTACACCTTC. Full variable domain (missing parts from reference TRBV7-9 and TRBJ1-2): DTGVSQNPRHKITKRGQNVTFRCDPISEHNRLYWYRQTLGQGPEFLTYFQNEAQLEKSRLLSDRFSAERPKGSFSTLEIQRTEQGDSAMYLCASSLGNTNYGYTFGSGTRLTVV.